The subject of this entry is one TCR beta chain. Produced via immunoSEQ multiplex PCR; TCRdb's table is partial and in-frame only. The sample consists of tens of thousands of clones, about 91% of them appearing once. V shed 5 bases and J 7 bases; nucleotides not matched to a gene: 5. The V gene's germline CDR1 is SGHDT and CDR2 YYEEEE. The CDR3 runs to 14 residues. This sample was taken from a study of blood T cell repertoires in COVID-19. Study context: PBMCs, B-cell-depleted T cells, or T cells were the source of the cDNA or gDNA that made up the material.

The clonotype comes from a man in his 70s with active COVID-19. The J gene is TRBJ2-1, the V gene TRBV5-6; 11 bases line up with TRBD2. Sequencing was done on a sample of peripheral blood. DNA of the CDR3: TGTGCCAGCAGACTAGCGGGAGTCAATAATGAGCAGTTCTTC. Amino acids: CASRLAGVNNEQFF.